Detailed here is one TCR beta chain. The sample is drawn from a study of blood T cell repertoires in COVID-19. Whole-study context: Some COVID-19 samples were acute and others convalescent; all came from the United States, Italy and Spain. From T cells, B-cell-depleted T cells, or PBMCs came the material, which was cDNA or gDNA.

Original processing methods: Amplification from reference gene primers served as the basis for estimated nucleated cell counts. Here immunoSEQ multiplex PCR was the method, and the copy in TCRdb shows in-frame clones only, minus some. V and J calls and clone size are copied from that table; D and trimming were computed from the DNA. The sample has 150,000 or so clones, roughly four fifths seen once. Sequencing was carried out using peripheral blood. This sequence originates from a human donor with acute or convalescent COVID-19. The donor label of this sample is uncertain.

This CDR3 is CASSLGTVNTEAFF. CDR3 nucleotide sequence: TGTGCCAGCAGCCTCGGGACAGTGAACACTGAAGCTTTCTTT. V usage is TRBV9 and J usage is TRBJ1-1; 7 bases match TRBD1. Germline CDR1 and CDR2: SGDLS and YYNGEE. V lost 4 bases and J lost 0; bases outside the gene matches: 3. The CDR3 loop spans 14 amino acids.